These 13 T cell receptor beta chains were sequenced from one sample in a study of blood T cell repertoires in COVID-19. TCRdb's copy holds only in-frame clones and misses some; the assay was immunoSEQ multiplex PCR. There are about 150,000 clones in the sample; 70% to 90% occur only once, and 8% lies in the top ten. Sequencing used peripheral blood. Every receptor here comes from a woman in her fifties or sixties with COVID-19, enrolled during active disease.

The gene calls are TRBV9 and TRBJ2-5; the match to TRBD2 covers 9 bases. This CDR3 contains 16 residues. V shed 0 bases, J shed 1 base, and the junction held 4 bases outside the gene matches. The germline V gene has CDR1 SGDLS and CDR2 YYNGEE. The CDR3 loop is CASSVGSGGPQETQYF. Written as DNA, the CDR3 is TGTGCCAGCAGCGTAGGTAGCGGGGGCCCCCAAGAGACCCAGTACTTC.

The chain carries TRBV3-1 (or the pseudogene TRBV3-2) and TRBJ1-4, with D perhaps TRBD1 (5 bases). The CDR3 covers 18 residues. V was cut by 4 bases and J by 1 base, with 19 bases left in between. CDR1 LGHDT and CDR2 YNNKEL come from the germline V gene (reference sequence). The CDR3 region is CASSLSWLRQGTNEKLFF. The CDR3 DNA reads TGTGCCAGCAGCCTCTCATGGTTACGGCAGGGAACTAATGAAAAACTGTTTTTT.

The chain uses TRBV19 and TRBJ2-2; 8 nucleotides match TRBD2. V trimming: 10 bases; J trimming: 3 bases; junction bases outside the gene matches: 1. CDR3 length: 12 amino acids. CDR1 is LNHDA, CDR2 SQIVND, per germline (reference sequence). The CDR3 protein is CATGGDTGELFF. For the CDR3, the DNA is TGTGCCACCGGGGGGGACACCGGGGAGCTGTTTTTT.

The chain employs TRBV7-9 and TRBJ1-2; TRBD1 aligns across 11 bases. V gave up 6 bases and J gave up 11 bases; unmatched junction bases: 11. CDR3 size: 14 residues. Germline CDR1 SEHNR, CDR2 FQNEAQ (reference sequence). The CDR3: CASSPSEGQGGYTF. The CDR3 coding sequence is TGTGCCAGCAGTCCTTCAGAGGGACAGGGGGGATACACCTTC.

This clone was detected only a few times. The chain is built from TRBV11-3 and TRBJ2-5; tentative D call: TRBD2 (6 bases). From germline, CDR1 is SGHNT and CDR2 YENEEA. CDR3 length: 16 residues. Trimming cost V 4 bases and J 5 bases, with 20 bases left between them. The CDR3 loop is CASSSNVGGKSETQYF. CDR3 DNA: TGTGCCAGCAGCTCCAACGTTGGGGGGAAGTCGGAGACCCAGTACTTC.

This clone turned up a few times. CDR3 nucleotides: TGTGCCAGCAGAGTTTATCAGAATAGCAATCAGCCCCAGCATTTT. Its protein product is CASRVYQNSNQPQHF. The V call is TRBV27, the J call TRBJ1-5, with unresolved D. Trimming left V 6 bases short and J 0 bases short, with 12 bases between. In germline, CDR1 is MNHEY, CDR2 SMNVEV (reference sequence). This CDR3 region has 15 residues.

The gene calls are TRBV12-3 or TRBV12-4 and TRBJ1-1; D gene ambiguous. The CDR3 has 11 amino acids. V was trimmed by 1 base and J by 6 bases, leaving 3 bases between them. The CDR3 loop is CASSLGAEAFF. CDR3 coding DNA: TGTGCCAGCAGTTTAGGCGCTGAAGCTTTCTTT.

The chain uses TRBV5-3 and TRBJ2-1; 13 bases agree with TRBD2. TRBV5-3 is placed among ORFs of uncertain function. This CDR3 comprises 16 residues. Trimming removed 3 bases from V and 4 bases from J; junction bases left unmatched: 4. The CDR3 DNA reads as TGTGCCAGAAGCTCAACTAGCGGGGGGGAATACAATGAGCAGTTCTTC. This gives the protein CARSSTSGGEYNEQFF.

This clone was recorded once. The rearrangement uses TRBV25-1 and TRBJ2-3, with 11 bases aligning to TRBD2. Per germline, CDR1 MGHDK and CDR2 SYGVNS. The V and J ends lost 5 bases and 5 bases, in that order; junction bases with no gene match: 6. The CDR3 spans 15 residues. This chain's CDR3 is CASSIAGGPLDTQYF. The CDR3 DNA reads as TGTGCCAGCAGTATAGCGGGGGGGCCACTAGATACGCAGTATTTT.

The chain links TRBV3-1 (or the pseudogene TRBV3-2) to TRBJ2-7, with 8 bases fitting TRBD2. The CDR3 contains 14 residues. CDR1 is LGHDT, CDR2 YNNKEL, per germline (reference sequence). The trim removed 1 base at V and 5 bases at J, leaving 4 bases unmatched. The CDR3 loop is CASSQVAGGDEQYF. CDR3 DNA: TGTGCCAGCAGCCAAGTGGCGGGAGGCGACGAGCAGTACTTC.

The V gene is TRBV7-2, the J gene TRBJ2-3; D is undetermined. The length of the CDR3 is 13 residues. V was shortened by 0 bases and J by 2 bases, with 3 bases between the two germline ends. Germline values: CDR1 SGHTA, CDR2 FQGNSA. The DNA of the CDR3 is TGTGCCAGCAGCTTAGCCGTCACAGATACGCAGTATTTT. Its translation: CASSLAVTDTQYF.

V is TRBV19 and J is TRBJ1-1; 7 bases map to TRBD1. CDR3 length: 13 residues. The germline gives CDR1 LNHDA, CDR2 SQIVND (reference sequence). V trimming: 6 bases; J trimming: 4 bases; junction bases outside the gene matches: 5. The CDR3 protein is CASSSQGGTEAFF. CDR3 DNA: TGTGCCAGTAGCTCCCAGGGGGGCACTGAAGCTTTCTTT.

The chain uses TRBV29-1 and TRBJ1-4, with a tentative D call TRBD1 (6 bases). The CDR3 sequence is 12 residues long. Deletions cut 4 bases from V and 8 bases from J, with 11 bases between. Germline V gene lookup returns CDR1 SQVTM and CDR2 ANQGSEA. The CDR3 region has the DNA TGCAGCGTTGTACAGGGTGGGGAAAAACTGTTTTTT. Translating gives CSVVQGGEKLFF.